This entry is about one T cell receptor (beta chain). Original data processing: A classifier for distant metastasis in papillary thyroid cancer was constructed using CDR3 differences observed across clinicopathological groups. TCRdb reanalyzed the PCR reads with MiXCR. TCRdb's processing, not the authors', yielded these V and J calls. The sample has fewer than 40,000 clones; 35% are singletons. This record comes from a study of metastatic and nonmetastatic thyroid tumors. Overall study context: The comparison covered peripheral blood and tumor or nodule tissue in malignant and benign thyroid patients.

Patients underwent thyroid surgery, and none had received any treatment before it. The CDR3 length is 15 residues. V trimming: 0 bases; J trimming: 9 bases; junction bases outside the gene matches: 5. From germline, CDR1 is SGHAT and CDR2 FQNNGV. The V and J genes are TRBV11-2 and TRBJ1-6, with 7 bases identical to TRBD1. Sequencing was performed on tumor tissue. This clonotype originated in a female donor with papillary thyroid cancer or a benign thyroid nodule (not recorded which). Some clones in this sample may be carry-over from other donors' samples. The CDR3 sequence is CASSLDPGGFSPLHF. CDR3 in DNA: TGTGCCAGCAGCTTAGATCCAGGGGGGTTTTCACCCCTCCACTTT.